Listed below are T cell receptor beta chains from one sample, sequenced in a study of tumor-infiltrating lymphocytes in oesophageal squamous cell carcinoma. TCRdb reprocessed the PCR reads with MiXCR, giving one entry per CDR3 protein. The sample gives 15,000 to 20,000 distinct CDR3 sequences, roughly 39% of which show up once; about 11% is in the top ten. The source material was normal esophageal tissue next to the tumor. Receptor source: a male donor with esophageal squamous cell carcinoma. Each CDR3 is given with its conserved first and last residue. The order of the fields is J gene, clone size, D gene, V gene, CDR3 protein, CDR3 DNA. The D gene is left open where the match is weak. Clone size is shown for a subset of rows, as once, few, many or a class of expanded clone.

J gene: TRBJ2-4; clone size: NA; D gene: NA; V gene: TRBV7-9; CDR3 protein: CASSLSDSNNEQYF; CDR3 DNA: TGTGCCAGCAGCTTGAGCGACTCAAACAATGAGCAGTACTTC
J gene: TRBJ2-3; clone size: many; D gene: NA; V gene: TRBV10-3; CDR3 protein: CAIAVDSSDTQYF; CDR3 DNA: TGTGCCATCGCGGTCGACAGCTCAGATACGCAGTATTTT
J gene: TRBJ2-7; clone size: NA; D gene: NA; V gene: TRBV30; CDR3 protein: CAWSVLAFNEQYF; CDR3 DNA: TGTGCCTGGAGTGTACTCGCGTTCAATGAGCAGTACTTC
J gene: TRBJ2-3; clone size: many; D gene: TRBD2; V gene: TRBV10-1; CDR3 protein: CASSDRSGSGSDTQYF; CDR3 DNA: TGCGCCAGCAGTGACCGTAGCGGGAGCGGGTCAGATACGCAGTATTTT
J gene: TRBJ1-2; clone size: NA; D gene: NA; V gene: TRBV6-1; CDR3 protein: CASRSQGGLNYGYTF; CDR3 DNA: TGTGCCAGCAGATCACAGGGAGGGCTGAACTATGGCTACACCTTC
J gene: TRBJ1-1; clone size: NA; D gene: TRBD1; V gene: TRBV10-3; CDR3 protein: CAISERGQGTWRAFF; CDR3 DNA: TGTGCCATCAGTGAGAGGGGACAGGGGACCTGGAGAGCTTTCTTT
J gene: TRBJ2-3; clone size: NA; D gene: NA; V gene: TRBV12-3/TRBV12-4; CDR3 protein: CASSLGRSADTQYF; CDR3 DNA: TGTGCCAGCAGTTTAGGACGGAGCGCAGATACGCAGTATTTT
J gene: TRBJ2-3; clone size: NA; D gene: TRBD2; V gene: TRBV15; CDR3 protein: CATSRDRGGGGRRSDTQYF; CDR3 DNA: TGTGCCACCAGCAGAGATCGGGGCGGGGGCGGGAGGAGGTCAGATACGCAGTATTTT
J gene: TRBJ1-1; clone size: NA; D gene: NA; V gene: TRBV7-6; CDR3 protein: CASSFRSNTEAYF; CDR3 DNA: TGTGCCAGCAGCTTCAGGTCGAACACTGAAGCTTACTTT
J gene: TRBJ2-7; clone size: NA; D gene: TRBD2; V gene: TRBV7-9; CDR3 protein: CASSLGWLAGGHRHEQYF; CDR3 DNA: TGTGCCAGCAGCTTAGGGTGGCTAGCGGGAGGGCACAGGCATGAGCAGTACTTC
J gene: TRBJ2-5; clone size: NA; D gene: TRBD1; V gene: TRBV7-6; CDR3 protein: CASSLQGTGTLETQYF; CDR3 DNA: TGTGCCAGCAGCTTACAGGGGACAGGGACCTTGGAGACCCAGTACTTC
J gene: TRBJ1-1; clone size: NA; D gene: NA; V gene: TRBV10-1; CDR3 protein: CASSDEKNTEAFF; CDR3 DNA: TGCGCCAGCAGTGATGAGAAGAACACTGAAGCTTTCTTT
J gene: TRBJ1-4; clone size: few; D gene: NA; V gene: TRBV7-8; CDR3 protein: CASSLSGVATNEKLFF; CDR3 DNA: TGTGCCAGCAGCTTAAGTGGCGTTGCAACTAATGAAAAACTGTTTTTT
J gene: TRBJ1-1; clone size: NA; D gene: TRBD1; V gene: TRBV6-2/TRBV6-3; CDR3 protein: CASSETGPNTEAFF; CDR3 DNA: TGTGCCAGCAGTGAGACAGGGCCGAACACTGAAGCTTTCTTT
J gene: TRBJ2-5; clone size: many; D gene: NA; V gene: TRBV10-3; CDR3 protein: CAISEYTGHIQETQYF; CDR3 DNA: TGTGCCATCAGTGAGTACACAGGACATATCCAAGAGACCCAGTACTTC
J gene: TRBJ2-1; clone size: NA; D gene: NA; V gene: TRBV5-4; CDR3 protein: CASSLTGSLGDNEQFF; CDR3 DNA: TGTGCCAGCAGCCTTACGGGATCTTTAGGGGACAATGAGCAGTTCTTC
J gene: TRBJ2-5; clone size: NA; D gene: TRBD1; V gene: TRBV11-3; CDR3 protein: CASSLAFGTGMETQYF; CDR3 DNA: TGTGCCAGCAGCTTAGCCTTCGGGACAGGGATGGAGACCCAGTACTTC
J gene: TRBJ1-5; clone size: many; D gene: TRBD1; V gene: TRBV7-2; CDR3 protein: CASSPGGWEPQHF; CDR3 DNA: TGTGCCAGCAGCCCAGGGGGCTGGGAGCCCCAGCATTTT
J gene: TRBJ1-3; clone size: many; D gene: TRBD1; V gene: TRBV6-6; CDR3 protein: CASSYDRDSGNTIYF; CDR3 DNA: TGTGCCAGCAGTTACGACAGGGACTCTGGAAACACCATATATTTT
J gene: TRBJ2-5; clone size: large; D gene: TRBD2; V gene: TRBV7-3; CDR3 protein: CASSREGREVETQYF; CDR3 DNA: TGTGCCAGCAGCCGCGAGGGGCGGGAGGTGGAGACCCAGTACTTC
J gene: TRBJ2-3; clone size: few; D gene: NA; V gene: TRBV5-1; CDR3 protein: CASSLGQAVDTQYF; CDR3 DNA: TGCGCCAGCAGCTTGGGACAGGCGGTAGATACGCAGTATTTT
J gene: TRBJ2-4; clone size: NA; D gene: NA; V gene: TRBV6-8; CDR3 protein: CASSYTTDVGNIQYF; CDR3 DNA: TGTGCCAGCAGTTACACGACGGACGTGGGAAACATTCAGTACTTC
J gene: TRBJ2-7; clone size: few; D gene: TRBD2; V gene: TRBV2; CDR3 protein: CASAETSGSYEQYF; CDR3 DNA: TGTGCCAGCGCCGAGACTAGCGGATCATACGAGCAGTACTTC
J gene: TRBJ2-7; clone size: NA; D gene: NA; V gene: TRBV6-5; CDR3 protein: CASSYSATYSYEQYF; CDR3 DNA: TGTGCCAGCAGTTACTCGGCTACCTATTCCTACGAGCAGTACTTC
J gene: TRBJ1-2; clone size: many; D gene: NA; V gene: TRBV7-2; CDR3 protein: CASSKRGFGYTF; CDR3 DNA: TGTGCCAGCAGCAAGAGGGGTTTTGGCTACACCTTC
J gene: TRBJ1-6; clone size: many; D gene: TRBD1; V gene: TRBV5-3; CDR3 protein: CARSPLFMTGRTKSSYNSPLHF; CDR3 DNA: TGTGCCAGAAGCCCCTTATTTATGACAGGGAGGACCAAAAGCTCCTATAATTCACCCCTCCACTTC
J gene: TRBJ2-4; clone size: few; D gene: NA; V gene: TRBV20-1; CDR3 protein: CSARDNRLQEGNIQYF; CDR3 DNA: TGCAGTGCTAGGGATAATCGTCTACAGGAAGGGAACATTCAGTACTTC
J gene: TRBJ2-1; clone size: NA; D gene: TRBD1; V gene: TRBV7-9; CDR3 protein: CASSMGQSSYNEQFF; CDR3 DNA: TGTGCCAGCAGCATGGGACAGAGCTCCTACAATGAGCAGTTCTTC
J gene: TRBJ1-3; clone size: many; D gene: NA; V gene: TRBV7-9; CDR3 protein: CASSHGNTIYF; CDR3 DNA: TGTGCCAGCAGCCATGGAAACACCATATATTTT
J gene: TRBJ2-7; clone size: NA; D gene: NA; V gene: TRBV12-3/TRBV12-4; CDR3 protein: CASSFVPSDEQYF; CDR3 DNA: TGTGCCAGCAGTTTTGTCCCGAGTGACGAGCAGTACTTC
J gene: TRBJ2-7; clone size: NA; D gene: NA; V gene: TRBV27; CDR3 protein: CASSTRSGSYEQYF; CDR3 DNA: TGTGCCAGCAGCACCCGAAGCGGTTCCTACGAGCAGTACTTC
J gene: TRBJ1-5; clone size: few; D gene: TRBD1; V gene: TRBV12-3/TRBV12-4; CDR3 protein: CASSLGTGRISQPQHF; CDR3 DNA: TGTGCCAGCAGTTTGGGGACAGGGAGAATAAGCCAGCCCCAGCATTTT
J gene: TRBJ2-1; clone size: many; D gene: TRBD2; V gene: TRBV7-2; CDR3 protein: CASSSLEGLAVYNEQFF; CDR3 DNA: TGTGCCAGCAGCTCCTTGGAGGGACTAGCGGTCTACAATGAGCAGTTCTTC
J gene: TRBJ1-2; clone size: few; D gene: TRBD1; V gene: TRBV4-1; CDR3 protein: CASSHPGQGSYGYTF; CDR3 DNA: TGCGCCAGCAGCCATCCGGGACAGGGGAGTTATGGCTACACCTTC
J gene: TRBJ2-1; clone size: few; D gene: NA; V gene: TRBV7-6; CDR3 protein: CASSPGGPYNEQFF; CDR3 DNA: TGTGCCAGCAGCCCCGGGGGGCCTTACAATGAGCAGTTCTTC
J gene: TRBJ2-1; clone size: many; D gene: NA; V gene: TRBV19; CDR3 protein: CASRPGHGLHNEQFF; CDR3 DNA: TGTGCCAGTCGTCCGGGACACGGACTACACAATGAGCAGTTCTTC
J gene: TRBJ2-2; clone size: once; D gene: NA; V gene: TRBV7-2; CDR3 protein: CASSLVAIGELFF; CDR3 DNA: TGTGCCAGCAGCTTAGTGGCGATCGGGGAGCTGTTTTTT
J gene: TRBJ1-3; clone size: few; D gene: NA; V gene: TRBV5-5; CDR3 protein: CASSLGGEGNTIYF; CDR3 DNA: TGTGCCAGCAGCTTGGGGGGTGAAGGAAACACCATATATTTT
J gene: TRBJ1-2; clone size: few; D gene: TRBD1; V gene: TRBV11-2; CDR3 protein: CASSSTGGFNYGYTF; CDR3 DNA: TGTGCCAGCAGCTCTACAGGGGGTTTCAACTATGGCTACACCTTC
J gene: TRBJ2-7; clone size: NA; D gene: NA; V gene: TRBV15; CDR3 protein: CATSSRGEQYF; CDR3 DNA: TGTGCCACCAGCAGTAGGGGTGAGCAGTACTTC